This T cell receptor (beta chain) came from a study of T cells in localized non-small cell lung cancer. Repertoires were generated with immunoSEQ multiplex PCR, while TCRdb's copy carries only in-frame clones and drops some. The sample carries 30,000 to 40,000 clones, roughly 88% recorded once. Trimming stripped 7 bases from V and 5 bases from J, with 14 bases between. This CDR3 has 14 amino acids. In germline, CDR1 is SNHLY, CDR2 FYNNEI. V gene TRBV2 combines with J gene TRBJ2-2; D is tentatively TRBD1 or TRBD2 (5 bases each). Source: peripheral blood, taken before any cancer treatment. This sequence originates from a man aged 40 to 70 with stage I lung adenocarcinoma. Here the CDR3 DNA reads TGTGCCAGCACCCCGGGACGAGCAACCGGGGAGCTGTTTTTT. Encoded protein: CASTPGRATGELFF.